Included here is one T cell receptor beta chain sequence, with context. Its matching antigen is unknown. An end of the junction differs from the germline gene, which may be a read error. Cryopreserved PBMC samples of about 0.95-10 million cells were used for DNA extraction. This entry is derived from a study of long-term antiretroviral therapy in people with HIV. Whole-study results and caveats: Dominant in the repertoire at all time points were clones expanded before ART. When set beside controls, HIV repertoires had CDR3 length ranges that were narrower.

An immunoSEQ assay, version v3.0, was performed at survey level. The table came from immunoSEQ multiplex PCR; TCRdb's copy has only in-frame clones and leaves some out. Here the sample spans 25,000 to 35,000 clones, more than 80% being singletons. This CDR3 spans 12 amino acids. Germline CDR1 and CDR2: SGHDT and YYEEEE. The TCR was taken from a man aged 40-55 years with HIV. The genes are TRBV5-6 and TRBJ2-5, with D hard to call. Here the sequenced sample was unsorted PBMCs, taken 0.3 years after starting antiretroviral therapy. This CDR3 reads CASSLDRSAQYF. CDR3 sequence (DNA): TGTGCCAGCAGTTTGGACCGCAGCGCCCAGTACTTC.